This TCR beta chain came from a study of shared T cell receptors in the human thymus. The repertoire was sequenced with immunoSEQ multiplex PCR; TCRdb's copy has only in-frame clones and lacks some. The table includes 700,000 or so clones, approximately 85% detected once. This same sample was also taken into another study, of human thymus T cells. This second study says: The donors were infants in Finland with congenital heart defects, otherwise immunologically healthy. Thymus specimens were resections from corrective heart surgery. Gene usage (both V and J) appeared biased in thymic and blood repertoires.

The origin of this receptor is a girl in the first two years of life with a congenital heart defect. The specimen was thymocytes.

CDR3 region: CAWSVITGDEAFF. As DNA, the CDR3 is TGTGCCTGGAGTGTAATAACAGGGGATGAAGCTTTCTTT. V and J are TRBV30 and TRBJ1-1; TRBD1 agrees at 7 bases. Germline assignment: CDR1 GTSNPN and CDR2 SVGIG (reference sequence). The CDR3 covers 13 residues. V gave up 0 bases and J gave up 7 bases; unmatched junction bases: 5.